This TCR beta chain derives from a study of blood T cell repertoires in COVID-19. Study-level information: Some COVID-19 samples were acute and others convalescent; all came from the United States, Italy and Spain. PBMCs, B-cell-depleted T cells, or T cells provided the cDNA or gDNA that made up the material.

Unmatched junction bases numbered 1, after V lost 6 bases and J lost 8 bases. Per the germline V gene, CDR1 is MGHDK and CDR2 is SYGVNS. CDR3 size: 11 residues. Original analysis: Estimates of nucleated cell counts were drawn from the amplification of reference gene primers. The table came from immunoSEQ multiplex PCR; TCRdb's copy has only in-frame clones and leaves some out. V and J calls and clone size are copied from that table; D and trimming were computed from the DNA. This table holds 150,000 to 200,000 clones, approximately 79% found once. The specimen sequenced was peripheral blood. This chain uses TRBV25-1 with TRBJ1-2, with TRBD1 matching 9 bases. This TCR came from a woman aged 70 to 79 with acute or convalescent COVID-19. The CDR3 sequence: CASRTGGGYTF. The CDR3 DNA reads TGTGCCAGCAGGACAGGGGGAGGCTACACCTTC.